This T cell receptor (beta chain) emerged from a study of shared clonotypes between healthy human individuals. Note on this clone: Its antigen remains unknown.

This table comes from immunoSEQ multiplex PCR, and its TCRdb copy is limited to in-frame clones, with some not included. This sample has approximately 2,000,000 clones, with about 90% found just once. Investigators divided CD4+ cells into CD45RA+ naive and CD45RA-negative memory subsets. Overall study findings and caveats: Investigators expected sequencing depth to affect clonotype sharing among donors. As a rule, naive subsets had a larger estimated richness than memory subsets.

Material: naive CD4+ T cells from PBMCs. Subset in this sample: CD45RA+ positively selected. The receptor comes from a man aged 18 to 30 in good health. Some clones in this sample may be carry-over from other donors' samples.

The CDR3 reads CASSLEATGTGGELFF. The CDR3 DNA is TGCGCCAGCAGCTTGGAGGCGACAGGGACCGGCGGGGAGCTGTTTTTT. The chain employs TRBV5-1 and TRBJ2-2, with 7 bases lining up with TRBD1. Trimming at V came to 0 bases and at J to 7 bases, leaving 9 bases not matched to a gene. The CDR3 loop spans 16 amino acids. Germline-derived CDR1 and CDR2 are SGHRS and YFSETQ.